Below are 4 T cell receptor beta chains sequenced from a single sample in a study of OX40 agonist ivuxolimab in advanced cancers. Method: immunoSEQ multiplex PCR; TCRdb's copy keeps in-frame clones and lacks some. Of just over 95,000 clones listed, around 90% are singletons. The material was CD4+ or CD8+ T cells sorted from blood, obtained in a trial of the OX40 agonist ivuxolimab. These receptors all stem from an adult with an advanced solid tumor such as melanoma, head and neck, liver or kidney cancer.

The rearrangement joins TRBV10-1 to TRBJ1-1; possible D gene TRBD1, 6 bases. Trimming removed 10 bases at V and 0 bases at J, with 18 bases between. The CDR3 has 15 amino acids. Germline V gene lookup returns CDR1 WNHNN and CDR2 SYGVQD (reference sequence). The CDR3 sequence is CANDTPTGLNTEAFF. In nucleotides, the CDR3 is TGCGCCAACGATACACCGACAGGCTTGAACACTGAAGCTTTCTTT.

The CDR3 DNA reads as TGTGCCAGTAGTGCGCAAGGACAGGGTTTTTCACCCCTCCACTTT. Encoded protein: CASSAQGQGFSPLHF. The genes are TRBV19 and TRBJ1-6, with 8 nucleotides matching TRBD1. Germline-derived CDR1 and CDR2 are LNHDA and SQIVND (reference sequence). The ends lost 5 bases at V and 9 bases at J; junction bases unmatched: 9. The CDR3 spans 15 residues. The full variable domain, with the rest looked up from reference TRBV19 and TRBJ1-6, is DGGITQSPKYLFRKEGQNVTLSCEQNLNHDAMYWYRQDPGQGLRLIYYSQIVNDFQKGDIAEGYSVSREKKESFPLTVTSAQKNPTAFYLCASSAQGQGFSPLHFGNGTRLTVT.

V gene TRBV10-2 combines with J gene TRBJ2-1; TRBD1 agrees at 7 bases. CDR3 length: 13 amino acids. The germline CDR1 and CDR2 sequences are WSHSY and SAAADI. J was trimmed by 7 bases and V by 4 bases; bases with no gene match: 4. CDR3 DNA: TGCGCCAGCAGTGCCATGGGACAGAATGAGCAGTTCTTC. The encoded protein is CASSAMGQNEQFF.

This chain uses TRBV6-6 with TRBJ2-7, with 9 bases identical to TRBD2. Trimming took 8 bases from V and 3 from J; bases not matched to a gene: 11. CDR1 and CDR2 (germline): MNHNY, SVGAGI (reference sequence). The CDR3 runs 15 residues. CDR3 residues: CASSPSGGSFYEQYF. The CDR3 nucleotides are TGTGCCAGCTCTCCCAGCGGGGGGTCTTTCTACGAGCAGTACTTC.